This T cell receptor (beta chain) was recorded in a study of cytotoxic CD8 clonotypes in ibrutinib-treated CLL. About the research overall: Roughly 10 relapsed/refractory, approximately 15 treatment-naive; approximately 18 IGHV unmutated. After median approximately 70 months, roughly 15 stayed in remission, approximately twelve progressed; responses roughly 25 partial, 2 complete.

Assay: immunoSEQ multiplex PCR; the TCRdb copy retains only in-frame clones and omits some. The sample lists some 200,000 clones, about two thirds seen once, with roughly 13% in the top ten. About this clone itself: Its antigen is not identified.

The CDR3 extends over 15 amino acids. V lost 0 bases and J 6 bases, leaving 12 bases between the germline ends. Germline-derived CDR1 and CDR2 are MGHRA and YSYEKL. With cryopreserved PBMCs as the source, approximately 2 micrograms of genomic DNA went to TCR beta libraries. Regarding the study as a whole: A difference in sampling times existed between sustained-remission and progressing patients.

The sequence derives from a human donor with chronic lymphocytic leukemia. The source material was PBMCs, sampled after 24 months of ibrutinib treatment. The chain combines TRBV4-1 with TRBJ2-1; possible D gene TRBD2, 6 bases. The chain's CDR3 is CASSQDKRRANEQFF. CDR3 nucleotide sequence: TGCGCCAGCAGCCAAGATAAGAGGAGGGCCAATGAGCAGTTCTTC.